This T cell receptor beta chain was captured in a study of OX40 agonist ivuxolimab in advanced cancers. The CDR3 runs 13 residues. The trim removed 7 bases at V and 8 bases at J, leaving 10 bases unmatched. CDR1 and CDR2 from the germline V gene are MDHEN and SYDVKM. Some clones are missing from TCRdb's copy, which holds only in-frame ones; the method was immunoSEQ multiplex PCR. The sample consists of 20,000 to 30,000 clones, approximately 91% of them appearing once. Blood sampling was done at baseline, cycle 4 day 1, and cycle 7 day 1. This sequence joins TRBV28 and TRBJ2-5; TRBD2 matches at 7 bases. This sequence originates from an adult with an advanced solid tumor such as melanoma, head and neck, liver or kidney cancer. The starting material was CD4+ or CD8+ T cells sorted from blood, obtained in a trial of the OX40 agonist ivuxolimab. Here the CDR3 reads CASTPRGDYTQYF. CDR3 bases: TGTGCCAGCACCCCTCGGGGGGACTACACCCAGTACTTC.